The 24 T cell receptor beta chains given below trace back to one sample, sequenced in a study of blood T cell repertoires in COVID-19. Here immunoSEQ multiplex PCR was the method, and the copy in TCRdb shows in-frame clones only, minus some. The sample lists more than 300,000 clones; more than 75% were seen once. The specimen sequenced was PBMCs or T cells enriched from blood (not recorded which). Source of these receptors: a man aged 40-55 years in a cohort exposed to, infected with or recovered from COVID-19 (not recorded which).

The V and J genes are TRBV27 and TRBJ1-6, with D hard to call. The germline CDR1 and CDR2 sequences are MNHEY and SMNVEV (reference sequence). The CDR3 has 15 residues. The ends were cut back, 6 bases at V and 2 bases at J, with 11 bases in the middle. In nucleotides, the CDR3 is TGTGCCAGCAGAGACACCGGGACCTATAATTCACCCCTCCACTTT. Its protein product is CASRDTGTYNSPLHF.

J is TRBJ1-1 and V is TRBV25-1; 12 nucleotides match TRBD1. CDR3 length: 15 amino acids. The V gene's germline CDR1 is MGHDK and CDR2 SYGVNS. The V gene end was trimmed by 6 bases and the J gene end by 4 bases; junction bases not matched to a gene: 6. The CDR3 DNA reads TGTGCCAGCAGCCCCCGGGACAGGGGGCCCACTGAAGCTTTCTTT. Translated, it gives CASSPRDRGPTEAFF.

This clone came up a few times. CDR3 nucleotide sequence: TGCGCCAGCAGCTTGGAGGGCAGGGGGTTACTCAATGAGCAGTTCTTC. It codes for CASSLEGRGLLNEQFF. V gene TRBV5-1 combines with J gene TRBJ2-1, with 7 bases that match TRBD1. J lost 6 bases, V lost 0 bases, and 9 bases had no gene match. The CDR3 covers 16 residues. Germline V gene data show CDR1 as SGHRS and CDR2 as YFSETQ.

This sequence joins TRBV7-2 and TRBJ2-7; D might be TRBD1 (7 bases). V lost 5 bases and J 4 bases, leaving 27 bases between the germline ends. The CDR3 extends over 18 amino acids. Germline values: CDR1 SGHTA, CDR2 FQGNSA. The CDR3 sequence: CASSLQGGTARFLYEQYF. The CDR3 DNA reads as TGTGCCAGCAGCCTTCAGGGGGGAACCGCCCGTTTTCTATACGAGCAGTACTTC.

The chain combines TRBV6-5 with TRBJ1-2, with TRBD1 matching 7 bases. The CDR3 is made up of 14 amino acids. V gave up 2 bases and J gave up 2 bases; unmatched junction bases: 2. Germline loops: CDR1 MNHEY, CDR2 SVGAGI. CDR3 protein: CASSYNRGNYGYTF. CDR3 nucleotides: TGTGCCAGCAGTTACAACAGGGGAAACTATGGCTACACCTTC.

This sequence joins TRBV10-1 and TRBJ2-7; perhaps TRBD2 as D (5 bases). Germline values: CDR1 WNHNN, CDR2 SYGVQD (reference sequence). Trimming stripped 0 bases from V and 7 bases from J, with 13 bases between. This CDR3 comprises 14 residues. CDR3 coding DNA: TGCGCCAGCAGTGAGTCCCGAGGGCAAAATGAGCAGTACTTC. It specifies CASSESRGQNEQYF.

CDR3 loop: CASTLQGDIGGELFF. CDR3 sequence (DNA): TGTGCCAGCACTCTGCAGGGGGATATAGGCGGGGAGCTGTTTTTT. This chain joins TRBV2 and TRBJ2-2, with TRBD1 matching over 7 bases. This CDR3 comprises 15 residues. The germline gives CDR1 SNHLY, CDR2 FYNNEI. V gave up 7 bases and J gave up 7 bases; unmatched junction bases: 12.

The genes are TRBV6-1 and TRBJ1-1; D call uncertain. The CDR3 consists of 13 residues. Germline loops: CDR1 MNHNS, CDR2 SASEGT. With 3 bases removed from V and 0 bases from J, the gap between germline ends came to 5 bases. The CDR3 DNA reads as TGTGCCAGCAGTGAGGTAGTGAACACTGAAGCTTTCTTT. Translation: CASSEVVNTEAFF.

J is TRBJ1-2 and V is TRBV5-4; 9 bases align to TRBD1. Germline CDR1 SGHNT, CDR2 YYREEE (reference sequence). J gave up 7 bases and V 3 bases, and 7 bases lay outside the gene matches. The CDR3 sequence is 14 residues long. Here the CDR3 DNA reads TGTGCCAGCAGCTATGACCGACAGGGGGGTGGCTACACCTTC. Translating it yields CASSYDRQGGGYTF.

The chain combines TRBV7-9 with TRBJ2-7; TRBD2 matches at 7 bases. Germline CDR1 and CDR2: SEHNR and FQNEAQ (reference sequence). J lost 4 bases, V lost 3 bases, and 3 bases had no gene match. The CDR3 runs to 13 residues. This chain's CDR3 is CASSFTSAYEQYF. CDR3 bases: TGTGCCAGCAGCTTTACTAGCGCGTACGAGCAGTACTTC.

This clone came up a few times. The chain uses TRBV7-9 and TRBJ1-2, with D unclear. Trimming took 3 bases from V and 6 from J, leaving 11 bases between them. The CDR3 contains 13 residues. The germline CDR1 and CDR2 sequences are SEHNR and FQNEAQ (reference sequence). The CDR3 nucleotides are TGTGCCAGCAGCTTGCGGATAGCGGATGGCTACACCTTC. Translation gives CASSLRIADGYTF.

The rearrangement links TRBV5-1 to TRBJ2-3; maybe TRBD2 (5 bases). V shed 4 bases and J shed 0 bases, with 15 bases lying between them. Germline values: CDR1 SGHRS, CDR2 YFSETQ. The CDR3 runs to 16 residues. CDR3 sequence reads: CASSTRAAPSTDTQYF. The CDR3 region has the DNA TGCGCCAGCAGCACCCGAGCGGCTCCTAGCACAGATACGCAGTATTTT.

The chain uses TRBV6-5 and TRBJ2-4; 10 bases match TRBD1. Per germline, CDR1 MNHEY and CDR2 SVGAGI. This CDR3 comprises 16 residues. J lost 0 bases, V lost 2 bases, and 1 base had no gene match. CDR3 nucleotides: TGTGCCAGCAGTTACGGACAGGGGGAAGCCAAAAACATTCAGTACTTC. Translation gives CASSYGQGEAKNIQYF.

This clone was observed once. The chain joins TRBV27 to TRBJ2-7; 10 bases are shared with TRBD2. Germline CDR1 reads MNHEY; CDR2 reads SMNVEV (reference sequence). V lost 2 bases and J lost 1; bases outside the gene matches: 2. This CDR3 is 15 amino acids long. This chain's CDR3 is CASSLTAGGSYEQYF. The CDR3 DNA sequence: TGTGCCAGCAGTTTAACAGCGGGAGGGTCCTACGAGCAGTACTTC.

The rearrangement joins TRBV11-2 to TRBJ2-1; 7 positions agree with TRBD1. CDR3 length: 14 residues. After removal of 5 bases from V and 4 bases from J, the junction contained 5 bases not matched to a gene. CDR1 and CDR2 from the germline V gene are SGHAT and FQNNGV. The CDR3: CASSRGQSYNEQFF. For the CDR3, the DNA is TGTGCCAGCAGCCGGGGACAGTCTTACAATGAGCAGTTCTTC.

J is TRBJ1-5 and V is TRBV3-1 (or the pseudogene TRBV3-2); D unresolved. The CDR3 totals 13 residues. Trimming removed 4 bases from V and 3 bases from J, with 7 bases in between. Germline CDR1 LGHDT, CDR2 YNNKEL (reference sequence). CDR3 bases: TGTGCCAGCAGCCGACAACCCAATCAGCCCCAGCATTTT. This encodes CASSRQPNQPQHF.

DNA for the CDR3: TGTGCCAGCAGTTACTCCCCGAGCTCCTACGAGCAGTACTTC. Amino acids: CASSYSPSSYEQYF. The chain uses TRBV6-5 and TRBJ2-7; no clear D gene. The CDR3 runs to 14 residues. Germline V gene lookup returns CDR1 MNHEY and CDR2 SVGAGI. V lost 0 bases and J lost 0, with 6 bases in between.

The chain recombines TRBV28 with TRBJ2-2, with 7 bases aligning to TRBD1. CDR1 is MDHEN and CDR2 is SYDVKM in the germline V gene. The CDR3 has 14 amino acids. V was clipped by 8 bases and J by 2 bases; unmatched bases: 5. The DNA for the CDR3 is TGTGCCAGCTCGGGACAGACCAACACCGGGGAGCTGTTTTTT. Amino acids: CASSGQTNTGELFF.

J is TRBJ1-1 and V is TRBV7-9; D might be TRBD1 (5 bases). The CDR3 sequence is 13 residues long. Trimming removed 5 bases at V and 8 bases at J, with 15 bases between. The germline CDR1 and CDR2 sequences are SEHNR and FQNEAQ (reference sequence). In DNA form, the CDR3 reads TGTGCCAGCAGCCACTCGGGGGTGGGCGAAGCTTTCTTT. The encoded protein is CASSHSGVGEAFF.

This clone was counted only a few times. This chain joins TRBV3-1 (or the pseudogene TRBV3-2) and TRBJ1-5; 8 bases are a match to TRBD1. The CDR3 totals 14 residues. Germline CDR1 reads LGHDT; CDR2 reads YNNKEL (reference sequence). Trimming cost V 5 bases and J 4 bases; bases outside gene matches: 4. Written as DNA, the CDR3 is TGTGCCAGCAGCGCCCGGGACAGGAATCAGCCCCAGCATTTT. Translation gives CASSARDRNQPQHF.

The chain joins TRBV30 to TRBJ2-2; D uncertain. Germline CDR1 reads GTSNPN; CDR2 reads SVGIG (reference sequence). Trimming removed 8 bases from V and 0 bases from J, with 13 bases in between. The length of the CDR3 is 14 residues. DNA for the CDR3: TGTGCCGCGGATGGAGCCGCGAACACCGGGGAGCTGTTTTTT. Protein product: CAADGAANTGELFF.

The V and J genes are TRBV5-1 and TRBJ2-2, with 8 bases fitting TRBD1. Germline values: CDR1 SGHRS, CDR2 YFSETQ. V shed 5 bases, J shed 2 bases, and the junction held 8 bases outside the gene matches. The CDR3 totals 16 residues. CDR3 sequence reads: CASRLRDRQNTGELFF. The CDR3 bases are TGCGCCAGCAGACTCCGGGACAGGCAAAACACCGGGGAGCTGTTTTTT.

The rearrangement joins TRBV6-5 to TRBJ1-5, with 7 bases identical to TRBD1. This CDR3 has 14 residues. The germline V gene encodes CDR1 MNHEY and CDR2 SVGAGI. Trimming took 7 bases from V and 6 from J; bases not matched to a gene: 9. CDR3: CASIDREGGQPQHF. CDR3 sequence (DNA): TGTGCCAGCATCGACAGGGAAGGGGGTCAGCCCCAGCATTTT.

The chain is built from TRBV5-1 and TRBJ2-1; 8 bases are a match to TRBD2. Germline CDR1 and CDR2: SGHRS and YFSETQ. With 4 bases clipped from V and 0 bases from J, the junction kept 3 bases outside the gene matches. CDR3 length: 15 amino acids. The chain's CDR3 is CASSKREYSYNEQFF. CDR3 DNA: TGCGCCAGCAGCAAGCGGGAGTACTCCTACAATGAGCAGTTCTTC.